These 29 T cell receptor beta chains came from one sample sequenced in a study of CXCR3-negative and CXCR3-positive naive CD8 T cells. The authors prepared UMI-labeled TRB cDNA libraries by 5' RACE. TCRdb reprocessed the 5' RACE reads; each CDR3 protein has one entry and no DNA is given. The sample includes about 90,000 distinct CDR3 sequences. The sample taken for sequencing was naive CXCR3- CD8+ T cells from blood. Subset indicated: CD45RO-CCR7+CD27+CD95- naive CD8+ T cells lacking CXCR3 (TNR3-). The receptors originated from a human donor in good health. Some clones in this sample may be carry-over from other donors' samples.

V is TRBV4-3 and J is TRBJ2-3; TCRdb indicates TRBD1, and absent DNA this call remains unverified. Germline CDR1 reads LGHNA; CDR2 reads YSLEER. CDR3 size: 16 residues. CDR3 in amino acids: CASSPDYIQGTDTQYF.

The chain employs TRBV15 and TRBJ1-1; TCRdb reports TRBD1, a call that lacks DNA to check it against. The CDR3 runs to 14 residues. Germline V CDR1 and CDR2: LNHNV, YYDKDF (reference sequence). CDR3 loop: CATSRGGGGGGSFF.

The rearrangement joins TRBV5-1 to TRBJ2-7; the D gene TCRdb calls, TRBD1, cannot be checked with no DNA. The CDR3 contains 15 residues. CDR1 is SGHRS and CDR2 is YFSETQ in the germline V gene. The chain's CDR3 is CASSAEDRGVYEQYF.

The genes are TRBV5-6 and TRBJ1-1. The CDR3 runs to 14 residues. CDR1 is SGHDT, CDR2 YYEEEE, per germline. The CDR3 spells CASSLEWEVTEAFF.

CDR3 sequence reads: CASSLYYEQYF. The V gene is TRBV7-9, the J gene TRBJ2-7. The CDR3 runs to 11 residues. Per the germline V gene, CDR1 is SEHNR and CDR2 is FQNEAQ (reference sequence).

The chain uses TRBV27 and TRBJ2-1; TCRdb's D call of TRBD2 is untestable without DNA. Germline V lookup: CDR1 MNHEY, CDR2 SMNVEV (reference sequence). CDR3 length equals 16 residues. CDR3 region: CASSYGLASIVDEQFF.

J is TRBJ2-2 and V is TRBV7-2. This CDR3 comprises 14 residues. Germline loops: CDR1 SGHTA, CDR2 FQGNSA. CDR3 protein: CASSSNANTGELFF. The full variable domain, its missing parts supplied by reference TRBV7-2 and TRBJ2-2, is GAGVSQSPSNKVTEKGKDVELRCDPISGHTALYWYRQSLGQGLEFLIYFQGNSAPDKSGLPSDRFSAERTGGSVSTLTIQRTQQEDSAVYLCASSSNANTGELFFGEGSRLTVL.

V and J are TRBV6-2 or TRBV6-3 and TRBJ2-7; no DNA is available, so the TRBD1 call from TCRdb remains unchecked. The CDR3 has 16 amino acids. The germline V gene encodes CDR1 MNHEY and CDR2 SVGEGT. The CDR3 is CASSYSVKQGGAEQYF.

The chain has TRBV4-3 and TRBJ2-3; TCRdb's D gene call, TRBD1, goes unchecked for lack of DNA. This CDR3 contains 16 residues. Per germline, CDR1 LGHNA and CDR2 YSLEER. CDR3 protein: CASSQDRFGPVDTQYF.

The V and J genes are TRBV6-6 and TRBJ1-5. Germline V gene sequence: CDR1 MNHNY, CDR2 SVGAGI (reference sequence). CDR3 length equals 14 residues. The CDR3: CASSETFESQPQHF.

The V call is TRBV6-2 or TRBV6-3, the J call TRBJ1-2. The length of the CDR3 is 12 residues. The germline CDR1 and CDR2 sequences are MNHEY and SVGEGT. CDR3 sequence: CASSYTKYGYTF.

V usage is TRBV20-1 and J usage is TRBJ2-1; TCRdb reports TRBD2, a call that lacks DNA to check it against. The CDR3 totals 19 residues. Germline V lookup: CDR1 DFQATT, CDR2 SNEGSKA (reference sequence). CDR3 region: CSARAYLLAGERANNEQFF.

The chain employs TRBV7-2 and TRBJ2-7. The V gene's germline CDR1 is SGHTA and CDR2 FQGNSA. The length of the CDR3 is 12 residues. CDR3 region: CASSLRPYEQYF.

The rearrangement links TRBV29-1 to TRBJ1-3. The CDR3 runs to 16 residues. Germline loops: CDR1 SQVTM, CDR2 ANQGSEA. The CDR3: CSVEVLDRDSGNTIYF. The variable domain in full, completed from reference TRBV29-1 and TRBJ1-3, reads SAVISQKPSRDICQRGTSLTIQCQVDSQVTMMFWYRQQPGQSLTLIATANQGSEATYESGFVIDKFPISRPNLTFSTLTVSNMSPEDSSIYLCSVEVLDRDSGNTIYFGEGSWLTVV.

CDR3 residues: CASSKLAGVRETQYF. V gene TRBV7-3 combines with J gene TRBJ2-5; TCRdb names TRBD2, which stays unverified in the absence of DNA. CDR1 SGHTA and CDR2 FQGTGA come from the germline V gene. This CDR3 has 15 amino acids.

The V call is TRBV5-1, the J call TRBJ1-1. This CDR3 comprises 13 residues. The germline V gene has CDR1 SGHRS and CDR2 YFSETQ. The CDR3 sequence: CASSFGVGTEAFF.

The V and J genes are TRBV9 and TRBJ2-3. Germline V lookup: CDR1 SGDLS, CDR2 YYNGEE. The CDR3 totals 15 residues. CDR3 region: CASTVGGVSTDTQYF.

The genes are TRBV21-1 and TRBJ1-1. TRBV21-1 is a pseudogene segment. The CDR3 length is 15 residues. The CDR3 reads CASSKDLGTNTEAFF.

The genes are TRBV29-1 and TRBJ2-1; TCRdb selects TRBD1, and the lack of DNA leaves this call unchecked. This CDR3 is built from 14 residues. The V gene's germline CDR1 is SQVTM and CDR2 ANQGSEA. The CDR3 region is CSVDIRESSNEQFF.

V is TRBV29-1 and J is TRBJ2-7; the TCRdb D gene call, TRBD1, has no DNA to confirm it. The CDR3 has 12 residues. From germline, CDR1 is SQVTM and CDR2 ANQGSEA. This CDR3 is CSVAWGIDEQYF.

The chain is built from TRBV15 and TRBJ2-3; as DNA is missing, the TRBD1 call by TCRdb cannot be tested. The CDR3 runs 16 residues. Germline-derived CDR1 and CDR2 are LNHNV and YYDKDF (reference sequence). CDR3 in amino acids: CATSYLQTGGTDTQYF.

This sequence joins TRBV28 and TRBJ2-7; there is no DNA to check the TCRdb D call of TRBD1. This CDR3 region has 11 residues. Germline CDR1 is MDHEN and CDR2 is SYDVKM. Here the CDR3 reads CAAPRGDEQYF.

J is TRBJ2-1 and V is TRBV27; TCRdb's assignment of TRBD2 cannot be checked, as there is no DNA. The CDR3 extends over 16 amino acids. Germline V CDR1 and CDR2: MNHEY, SMNVEV (reference sequence). The CDR3 region is CASSLEAPSSYNEQFF.

J is TRBJ2-7 and V is TRBV7-9; TCRdb indicates TRBD1, and absent DNA this call remains unverified. This CDR3 is 13 amino acids long. Germline CDR1 SEHNR, CDR2 FQNEAQ (reference sequence). CDR3 sequence: CASSSIFGGEQYF.

The chain couples TRBV5-1 to TRBJ2-7; TCRdb calls TRBD1, which cannot be checked without DNA. Germline V gene data show CDR1 as SGHRS and CDR2 as YFSETQ. This CDR3 region has 14 residues. CDR3 residues: CASRPLTGDYEQYF.

The chain uses TRBV7-9 and TRBJ2-7. Germline assignment: CDR1 SEHNR and CDR2 FQNEAQ (reference sequence). The CDR3 covers 18 residues. This chain's CDR3 is CASSPRASERRYTYEQYF.

The rearrangement joins TRBV29-1 to TRBJ1-2. This CDR3 contains 12 residues. The germline CDR1 and CDR2 sequences are SQVTM and ANQGSEA. CDR3 in amino acids: CSVVLGNYGYTF.

The V gene is TRBV6-1, the J gene TRBJ2-7; as DNA is missing, the TRBD2 call by TCRdb cannot be tested. Germline V gene data show CDR1 as MNHNS and CDR2 as SASEGT. The length of the CDR3 is 13 residues. CDR3 region: CASSGGYSYEQYF.

The V gene is TRBV27, the J gene TRBJ2-4. There are 15 residues in the CDR3. Germline CDR1 MNHEY, CDR2 SMNVEV (reference sequence). CDR3 amino acids: CASGVKGFRKNIQYF.